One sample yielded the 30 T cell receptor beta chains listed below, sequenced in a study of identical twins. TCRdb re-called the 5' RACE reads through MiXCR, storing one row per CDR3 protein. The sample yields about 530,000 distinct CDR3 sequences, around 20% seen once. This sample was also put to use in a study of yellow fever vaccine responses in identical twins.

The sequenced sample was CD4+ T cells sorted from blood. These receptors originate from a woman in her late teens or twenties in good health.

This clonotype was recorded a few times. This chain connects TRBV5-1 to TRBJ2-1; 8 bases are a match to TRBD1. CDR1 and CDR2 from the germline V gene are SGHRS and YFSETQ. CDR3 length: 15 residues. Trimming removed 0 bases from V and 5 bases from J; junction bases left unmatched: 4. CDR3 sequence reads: CASSLAQGADNEQFF. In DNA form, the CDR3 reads TGCGCCAGCAGCTTGGCCCAGGGGGCCGACAATGAGCAGTTCTTC.

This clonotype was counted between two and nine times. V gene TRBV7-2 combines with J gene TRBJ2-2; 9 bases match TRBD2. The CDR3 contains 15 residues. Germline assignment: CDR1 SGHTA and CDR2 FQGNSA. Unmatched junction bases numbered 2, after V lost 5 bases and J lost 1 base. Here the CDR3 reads CASSPAGGNTGELFF. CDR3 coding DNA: TGTGCCAGCAGCCCAGCGGGGGGGAACACCGGGGAGCTGTTTTTT.

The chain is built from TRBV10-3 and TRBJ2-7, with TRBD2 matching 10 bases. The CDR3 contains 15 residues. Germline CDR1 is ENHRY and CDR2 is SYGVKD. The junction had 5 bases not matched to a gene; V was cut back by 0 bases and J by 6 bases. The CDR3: CAISESLAGEVEQYF. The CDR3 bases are TGTGCCATCAGTGAGTCGCTAGCGGGAGAGGTCGAGCAGTACTTC.

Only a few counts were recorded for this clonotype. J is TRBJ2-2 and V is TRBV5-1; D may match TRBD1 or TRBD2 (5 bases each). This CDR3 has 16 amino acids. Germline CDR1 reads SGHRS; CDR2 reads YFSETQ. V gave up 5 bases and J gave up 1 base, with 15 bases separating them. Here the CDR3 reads CASRDFDRKNTGELFF. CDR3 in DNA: TGCGCCAGCAGGGACTTCGACAGAAAGAACACCGGGGAGCTGTTTTTT.

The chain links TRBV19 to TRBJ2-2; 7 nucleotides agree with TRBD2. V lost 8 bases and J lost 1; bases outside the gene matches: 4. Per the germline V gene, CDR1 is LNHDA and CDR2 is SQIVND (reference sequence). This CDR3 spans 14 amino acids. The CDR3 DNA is TGTGCCAGTCGCAGCGGGGAGAACACCGGGGAGCTGTTTTTT. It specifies CASRSGENTGELFF.

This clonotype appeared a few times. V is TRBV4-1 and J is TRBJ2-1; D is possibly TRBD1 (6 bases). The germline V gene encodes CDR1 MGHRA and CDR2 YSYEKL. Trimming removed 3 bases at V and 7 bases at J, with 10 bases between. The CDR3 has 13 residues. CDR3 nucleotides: TGCGCCAGCAGCCATGATAGGGGGAATGAGCAGTTCTTC. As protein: CASSHDRGNEQFF.

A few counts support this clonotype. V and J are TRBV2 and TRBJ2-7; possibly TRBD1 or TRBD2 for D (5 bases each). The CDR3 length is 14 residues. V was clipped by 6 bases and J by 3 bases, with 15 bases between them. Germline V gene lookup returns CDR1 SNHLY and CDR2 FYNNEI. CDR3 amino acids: CASRRDGDRYEQYF. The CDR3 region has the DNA TGTGCCAGCAGACGGGACGGGGATCGCTACGAGCAGTACTTC.

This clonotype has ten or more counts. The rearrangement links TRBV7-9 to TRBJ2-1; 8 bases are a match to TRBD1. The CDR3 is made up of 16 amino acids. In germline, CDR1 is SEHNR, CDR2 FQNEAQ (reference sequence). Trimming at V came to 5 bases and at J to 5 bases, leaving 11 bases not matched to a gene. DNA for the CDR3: TGTGCCAGCAGCAAGAATCAGGGGGCACGGGACAATGAGCAGTTCTTC. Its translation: CASSKNQGARDNEQFF.

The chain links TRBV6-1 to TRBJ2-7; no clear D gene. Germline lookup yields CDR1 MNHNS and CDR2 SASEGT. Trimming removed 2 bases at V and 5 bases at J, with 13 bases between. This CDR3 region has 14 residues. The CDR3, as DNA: TGTGCCAGCAGTGAAAACGGCGGCCGGGACGAGCAGTACGTC. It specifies CASSENGGRDEQYV.

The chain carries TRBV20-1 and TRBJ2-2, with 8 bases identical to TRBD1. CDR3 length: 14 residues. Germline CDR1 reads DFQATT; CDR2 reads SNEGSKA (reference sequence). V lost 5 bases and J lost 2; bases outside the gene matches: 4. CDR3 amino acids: CSAGDRFNTGELFF. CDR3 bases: TGCAGTGCTGGGGACAGGTTTAACACCGGGGAGCTGTTTTTT.

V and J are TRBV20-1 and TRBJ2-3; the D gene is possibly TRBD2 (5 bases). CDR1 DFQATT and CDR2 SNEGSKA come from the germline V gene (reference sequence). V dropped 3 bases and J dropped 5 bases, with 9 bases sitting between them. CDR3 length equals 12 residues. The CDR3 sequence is CSASWRVDTQYF. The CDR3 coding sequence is TGCAGTGCTAGTTGGCGGGTAGATACGCAGTATTTT.

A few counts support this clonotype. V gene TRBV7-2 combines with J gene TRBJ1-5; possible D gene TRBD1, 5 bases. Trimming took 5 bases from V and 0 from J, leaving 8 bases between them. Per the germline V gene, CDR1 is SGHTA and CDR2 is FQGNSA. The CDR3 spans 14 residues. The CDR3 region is CASSRTISNQPQHF. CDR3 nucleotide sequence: TGTGCCAGCAGCCGGACAATTAGCAATCAGCCCCAGCATTTT. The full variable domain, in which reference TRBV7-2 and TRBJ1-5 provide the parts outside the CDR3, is GAGVSQSPSNKVTEKGKDVELRCDPISGHTALYWYRQSLGQGLEFLIYFQGNSAPDKSGLPSDRFSAERTGGSVSTLTIQRTQQEDSAVYLCASSRTISNQPQHFGDGTRLSIL.

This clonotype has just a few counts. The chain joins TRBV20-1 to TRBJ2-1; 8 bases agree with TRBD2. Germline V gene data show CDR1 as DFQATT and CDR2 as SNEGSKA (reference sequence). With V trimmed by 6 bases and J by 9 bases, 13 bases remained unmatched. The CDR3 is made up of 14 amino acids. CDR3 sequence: CSAHREGLDFEQFF. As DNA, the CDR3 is TGCAGTGCCCACCGGGAGGGCCTAGATTTTGAGCAGTTCTTC.

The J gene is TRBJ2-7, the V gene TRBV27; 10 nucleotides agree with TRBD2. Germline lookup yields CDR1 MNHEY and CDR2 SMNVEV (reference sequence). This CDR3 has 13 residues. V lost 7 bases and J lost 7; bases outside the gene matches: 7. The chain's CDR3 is CASTSGSLGEQYF. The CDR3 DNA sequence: TGTGCCAGCACTAGCGGGAGCCTGGGAGAGCAGTACTTC.

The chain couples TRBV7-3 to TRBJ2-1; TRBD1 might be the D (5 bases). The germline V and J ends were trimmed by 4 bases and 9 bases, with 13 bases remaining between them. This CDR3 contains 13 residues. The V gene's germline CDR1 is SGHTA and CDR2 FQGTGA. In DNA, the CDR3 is TGTGCCAGCAGCTCTTGGACAACCAGTGAGCAGTTCTTC. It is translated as CASSSWTTSEQFF.

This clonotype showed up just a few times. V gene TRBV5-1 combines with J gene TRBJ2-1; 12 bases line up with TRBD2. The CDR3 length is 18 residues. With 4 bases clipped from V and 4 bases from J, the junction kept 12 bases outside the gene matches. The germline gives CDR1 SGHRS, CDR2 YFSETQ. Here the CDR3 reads CASSATVPGTSGYNEQFF. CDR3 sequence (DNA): TGCGCCAGCAGCGCTACCGTCCCCGGGACTAGCGGGTACAATGAGCAGTTCTTC.

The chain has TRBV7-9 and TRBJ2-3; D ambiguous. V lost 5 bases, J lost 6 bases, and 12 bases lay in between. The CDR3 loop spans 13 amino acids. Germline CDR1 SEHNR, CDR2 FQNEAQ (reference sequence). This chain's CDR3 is CASSPRGRDTQYF. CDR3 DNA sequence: TGTGCCAGCAGCCCACGTGGCAGGGATACGCAGTATTTT.

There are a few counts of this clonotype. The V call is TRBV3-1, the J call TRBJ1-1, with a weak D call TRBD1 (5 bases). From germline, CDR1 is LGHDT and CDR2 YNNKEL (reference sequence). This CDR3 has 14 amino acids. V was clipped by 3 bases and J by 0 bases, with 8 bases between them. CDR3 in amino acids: CASSQGGVNTEAFF. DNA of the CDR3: TGTGCCAGCAGCCAGGGAGGGGTGAACACTGAAGCTTTCTTT.

The CDR3 bases are TGTGCCAGCAGCCCATTTGCGGGGCTAGGTGGCTACACCTTC. Its translation: CASSPFAGLGGYTF. This rearrangement joins TRBV7-8 to TRBJ1-2; the D gene is possibly TRBD1 (5 bases). V lost 5 bases and J lost 7, with 17 bases in between. The length of the CDR3 is 14 residues. The germline V gene encodes CDR1 SGHVS and CDR2 FQNEAQ.

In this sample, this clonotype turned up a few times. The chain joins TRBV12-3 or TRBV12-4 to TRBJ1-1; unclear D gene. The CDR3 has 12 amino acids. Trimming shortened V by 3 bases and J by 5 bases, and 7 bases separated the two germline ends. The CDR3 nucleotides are TGTGCCAGCAGTTTTAGGAGAACTGAAGCTTTCTTT. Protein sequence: CASSFRRTEAFF.

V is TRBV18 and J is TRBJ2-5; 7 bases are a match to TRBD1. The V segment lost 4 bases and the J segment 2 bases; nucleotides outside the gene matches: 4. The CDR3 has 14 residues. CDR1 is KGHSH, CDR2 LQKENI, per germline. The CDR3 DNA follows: TGTGCCAGCTCACAACAGGGGTCTCAAGAGACCCAGTACTTC. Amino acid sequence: CASSQQGSQETQYF.

CDR3 nucleotide sequence: TGTGCCAGTGGACGCGGGACTCTTGCAATTAGTGAGCAGTTCTTC. Translated, it gives CASGRGTLAISEQFF. V is TRBV2 and J is TRBJ2-1, with D possibly TRBD2 on 6 matching bases. V shed 9 bases and J shed 9 bases, with 24 bases lying between them. Germline V gene sequence: CDR1 SNHLY, CDR2 FYNNEI. This CDR3 has 15 amino acids.

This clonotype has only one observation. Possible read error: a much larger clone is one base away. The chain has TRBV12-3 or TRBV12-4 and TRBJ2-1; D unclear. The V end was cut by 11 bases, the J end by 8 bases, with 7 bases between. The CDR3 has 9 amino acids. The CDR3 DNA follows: TGTGCCGGTACCTATGAGCAGTTCTTC. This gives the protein CAGTYEQFF.

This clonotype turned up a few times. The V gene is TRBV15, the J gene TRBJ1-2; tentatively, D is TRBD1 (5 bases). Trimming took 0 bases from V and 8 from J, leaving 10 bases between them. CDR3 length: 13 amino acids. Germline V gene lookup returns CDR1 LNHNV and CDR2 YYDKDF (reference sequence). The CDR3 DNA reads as TGTGCCACCAGCAGAGATCGGGGGTTAGGCTACACCTTC. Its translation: CATSRDRGLGYTF.

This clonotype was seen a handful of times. The CDR3 here is CASSARGGVGFNEQFF. The CDR3 coding sequence is TGTGCCAGCAGCGCCCGGGGGGGAGTTGGTTTCAATGAGCAGTTCTTC. This chain uses TRBV3-1 with TRBJ2-1; 8 bases agree with TRBD2. The ends lost 5 bases at V and 6 bases at J; junction bases unmatched: 12. This CDR3 is built from 16 residues. Germline loops: CDR1 LGHDT, CDR2 YNNKEL (reference sequence).

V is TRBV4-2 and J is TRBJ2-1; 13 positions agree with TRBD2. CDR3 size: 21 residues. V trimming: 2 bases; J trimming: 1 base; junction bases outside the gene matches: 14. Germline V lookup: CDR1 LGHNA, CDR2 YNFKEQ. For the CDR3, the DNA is TGTGCCAGCAGCCAACCCTCCCCCGGACTAGCGGGAGCGGGGTCCTACAATGAGCAGTTCTTC. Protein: CASSQPSPGLAGAGSYNEQFF.

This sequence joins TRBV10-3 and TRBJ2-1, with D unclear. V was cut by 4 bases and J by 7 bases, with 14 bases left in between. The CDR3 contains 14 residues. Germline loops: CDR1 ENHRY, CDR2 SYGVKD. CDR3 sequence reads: CAISGAWSVNEQFF. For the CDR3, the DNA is TGTGCCATCAGTGGGGCGTGGTCCGTAAATGAGCAGTTCTTC.

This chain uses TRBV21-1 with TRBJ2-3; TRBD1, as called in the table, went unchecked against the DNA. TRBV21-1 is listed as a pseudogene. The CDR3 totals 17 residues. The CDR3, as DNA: TGTGCCAGCAGCAAAGTAGGGACAGGGCTGGGCACAGATACGCAGTATTTT. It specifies CASSKVGTGLGTDTQYF.

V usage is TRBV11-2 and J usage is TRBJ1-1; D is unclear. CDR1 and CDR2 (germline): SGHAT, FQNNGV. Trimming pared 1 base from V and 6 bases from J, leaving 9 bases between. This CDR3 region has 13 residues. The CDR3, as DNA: TGTGCCAGCAGCTTAGGAGAGGGATCTGAAGCTTTCTTT. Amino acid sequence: CASSLGEGSEAFF.

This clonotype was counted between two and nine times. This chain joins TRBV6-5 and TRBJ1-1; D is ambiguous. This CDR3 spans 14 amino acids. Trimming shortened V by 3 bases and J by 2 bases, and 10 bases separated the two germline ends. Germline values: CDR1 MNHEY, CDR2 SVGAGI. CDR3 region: CASSYSAENTEAFF. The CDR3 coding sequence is TGTGCCAGCAGTTATTCTGCAGAAAACACTGAAGCTTTCTTT.